The entry that follows covers one TCR beta chain sequence. This record belongs to a study of control samples from healthy donors and cancer patients. Only in-frame clones appear in the TCRdb table, and some are missing; sequencing was by immunoSEQ multiplex PCR. The data show about 63,000 clones, 65% to 90% seen once. What was sequenced was blood. This sequence originates from a middle-aged man in good health.

The CDR3 sequence: CASSLDVLEAFF. The CDR3 DNA reads TGTGCCAGCAGTTTGGACGTACTTGAAGCTTTCTTT. V and J are TRBV6-6 and TRBJ1-1, with D uncertain. Germline V gives CDR1 MNHNY, CDR2 SVGAGI (reference sequence). The CDR3 length is 12 residues. V lost 4 bases, J lost 7 bases, and 10 bases lay in between.